This TCR beta chain was sequenced during a study of tumor and adjacent non-tumor tissue in lung cancer. Study overall: Samples averaged about 3.8 million productive TCRbeta reads each. Whole-study results and caveats: Tumor repertoires had a smaller top 100 clone share than normal lung. Tumor TCR diversity, when higher, was linked to shorter survival.

RNA was extracted from bulk tissue without any cell sorting. This clonotype was counted between two and nine times. What it binds is not known. At one end the junction does not follow the germline gene, possibly because of a read error. This CDR3 region has 15 residues. Germline-derived CDR1 and CDR2 are SGHAT and FQNNGV. A modified ARM-PCR protocol with three rounds of nested PCR amplified TCRbeta. TCRdb passed the multiplex PCR reads through MiXCR, listing each CDR3 protein once. Among 70,000 to 90,000 distinct CDR3 sequences listed, roughly 80% were seen once. This TCR was sampled from a woman aged 45 to 65 with non-small cell lung cancer. The rearrangement joins TRBV11-2 to TRBJ2-1; maybe TRBD2 (6 bases). The sequenced sample consisted of lung tumor tissue. The CDR3 nucleotides are TGTGCCAGGAGCTTTATAGAGGGAGGAGACAATGAGCAGCTCTTC. Its translation: CARSFIEGGDNEQLF.